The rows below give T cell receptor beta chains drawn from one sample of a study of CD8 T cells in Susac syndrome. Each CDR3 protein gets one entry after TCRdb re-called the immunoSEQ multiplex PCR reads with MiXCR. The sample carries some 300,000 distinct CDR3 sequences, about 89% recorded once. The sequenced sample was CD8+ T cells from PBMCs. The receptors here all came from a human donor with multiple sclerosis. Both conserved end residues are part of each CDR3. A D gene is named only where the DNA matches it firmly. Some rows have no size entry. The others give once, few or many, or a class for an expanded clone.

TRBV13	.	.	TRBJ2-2	CASSLYITGELFF	TGTGCCAGCAGCCTGTATATTACCGGGGAGCTGTTTTTT
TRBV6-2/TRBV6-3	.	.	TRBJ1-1	CASSYQTANTEAFF	TGTGCCAGCAGTTACCAGACTGCGAACACTGAAGCTTTCTTT
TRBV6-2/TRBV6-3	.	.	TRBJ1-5	CASRPGPFQPQHF	TGTGCCAGCAGACCCGGGCCGTTTCAGCCCCAGCATTTT
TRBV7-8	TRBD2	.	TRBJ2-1	CASSFISVRGAISYNEQFF	TGTGCCAGCAGCTTCATTTCAGTGCGGGGGGCCATTAGTTACAATGAGCAGTTCTTC
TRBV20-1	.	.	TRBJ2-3	CSANRPRGSTDTQYF	TGCAGTGCAAATCGGCCGAGGGGAAGCACAGATACGCAGTATTTT
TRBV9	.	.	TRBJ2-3	CASSVGIAGATQYF	TGTGCCAGCAGCGTAGGCATCGCCGGAGCTACGCAGTATTTT
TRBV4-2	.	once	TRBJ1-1	CASSQGALMNTEAFF	TGTGCCAGCAGCCAAGGGGCGCTGATGAACACTGAAGCTTTCTTT
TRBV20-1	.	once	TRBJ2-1	CSAREPRRSTYNEQFF	TGCAGTGCTAGAGAGCCCCGCAGGTCCACCTACAATGAGCAGTTCTTC
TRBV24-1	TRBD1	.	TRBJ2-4	CATSDRLTGAKNIQYF	TGTGCCACCAGTGACCGCCTGACAGGGGCCAAAAACATTCAGTACTTC
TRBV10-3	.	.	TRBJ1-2	CAINGGGGYTF	TGTGCCATCAATGGGGGGGGAGGCTACACCTTC